This is a list of T cell receptor beta chains from one sample in a study of T cells in Graves' hyperthyroidism and ophthalmopathy. TCRdb reprocessed the multiplex PCR reads via MiXCR and lists one record per CDR3 protein. The repertoire consists of nearly 600,000 distinct CDR3 sequences, with approximately 15% occurring once and the leading ten covering under 7%. Sequencing used blood. Receptors were obtained from a woman aged 25-40 years with Graves' hyperthyroidism that later progressed to Graves' ophthalmopathy. Both conserved end residues are part of each CDR3. A D gene is named only where the DNA matches it firmly. Part of the rows lack a size; the others show once, few, many or a class for expanded clones.

j_call v_call clone_size d_call cdr3_aa cdr3_nt
TRBJ2-4 TRBV18 few NA CASSPLGEKNIQYF TGTGCCAGCTCACCCCTCGGGGAGAAAAACATTCAGTACTTC
TRBJ1-4 TRBV15 NA NA CATSSESGSWEKLFF TGTGCCACCAGCAGTGAATCCGGGAGCTGGGAAAAACTGTTTTTT
TRBJ2-1 TRBV29-1 many NA CSVENPAAVYNEQFF TGCAGCGTTGAAAATCCAGCGGCGGTCTACAATGAGCAGTTCTTC
TRBJ2-7 TRBV6-2/TRBV6-3 few TRBD1 CASSYPGTGDYEQYF TGTGCCAGCAGTTACCCCGGGACAGGGGACTACGAGCAGTACTTC
TRBJ2-7 TRBV20-1 many NA CSARLPLVTEQYF TGCAGTGCTAGACTTCCACTAGTGACCGAGCAGTACTTC
TRBJ1-2 TRBV27 few NA CASSLSPDIYGYTF TGTGCCAGCAGTTTAAGTCCGGACATCTATGGCTACACCTTC
TRBJ2-7 TRBV27 NA TRBD1 CASSFRGQACEQYF TGTGCCAGCAGTTTTAGAGGACAGGCTTGCGAGCAGTACTTC
TRBJ2-5 TRBV7-8 many NA CASSPPGTPKETQYF TGTGCCAGCAGCCCCCCCGGGACCCCAAAAGAGACCCAGTACTTC
TRBJ2-1 TRBV28 many TRBD2 CASSPGTSGRAGSYNEQFF TGTGCCAGCAGTCCCGGGACTAGCGGGAGGGCCGGGTCCTACAATGAGCAGTTCTTC
TRBJ2-1 TRBV7-3 NA TRBD2 CASSRVPGLTNNEQFF TGTGCCAGCAGCCGTGTACCGGGACTAACGAACAATGAGCAGTTCTTC
TRBJ2-3 TRBV7-8 many TRBD2 CASWGGELGTDTQYF TGTGCCAGCTGGGGGGGGGAGTTGGGCACAGATACGCAGTATTTT
TRBJ1-6 TRBV7-3 many NA CASSLGRSGNSPLHF TGTGCCAGCAGCTTAGGTCGCTCGGGGAATTCACCCCTCCACTTT
TRBJ2-7 TRBV19 NA NA CASSIGGGDEQYF TGTGCCAGTAGTATAGGGGGCGGCGACGAGCAGTACTTC
TRBJ1-5 TRBV28 NA NA CASGPGTPSGSNQPQHF TGTGCCAGCGGTCCCGGGACACCGTCCGGGAGCAATCAGCCCCAGCATTTT
TRBJ1-2 TRBV30 many NA CAPRDKAGYTF TGTGCCCCCCGGGACAAAGCTGGCTACACCTTC
TRBJ1-6 TRBV11-2 many TRBD1 CASSLGQGESPLHF TGTGCCAGCAGCTTAGGACAGGGGGAGTCACCCCTCCACTTT
TRBJ1-2 TRBV5-1 many TRBD1 CASSVGQPNYGYTF TGCGCCAGCAGCGTGGGACAGCCAAACTATGGCTACACCTTC
TRBJ2-7 TRBV4-2 few TRBD1 CASSQGSVGQGYEQYF TGTGCCAGCAGCCAAGGGTCTGTCGGACAGGGGTACGAGCAGTACTTC
TRBJ2-1 TRBV3-1 many NA CASSQANNNNEQFF TGTGCCAGCAGCCAAGCCAATAATAACAATGAGCAGTTCTTC
TRBJ2-2 TRBV27 few NA CASSFFEGLAGELFF TGTGCCAGCAGTTTCTTTGAGGGTCTAGCCGGGGAGCTGTTTTTT
TRBJ2-7 TRBV27 many NA CASSFSRGAREYEQYF TGTGCCAGCAGTTTCTCGCGGGGAGCCCGGGAGTACGAGCAGTACTTC
TRBJ2-2 TRBV20-1 NA TRBD2 CSASGGGTGELFF TGCAGTGCTAGTGGGGGGGGGACCGGGGAGCTGTTTTTT
TRBJ2-7 TRBV6-5 NA NA CASSTPGYEQYF TGTGCCAGCAGTACTCCGGGCTACGAGCAGTACTTC
TRBJ1-1 TRBV27 many NA CASSLVRNTEAFF TGTGCCAGCAGCTTAGTAAGGAATACTGAAGCTTTCTTT
TRBJ1-6 TRBV11-2 many NA CASSLDRAANSPLHF TGTGCCAGCAGCTTAGACAGGGCGGCAAATTCACCCCTCCACTTT
TRBJ2-2 TRBV19 NA NA CASRPLTTRKSNTGELFF TGTGCCAGTAGACCTCTTACGACTAGGAAATCAAACACCGGGGAGCTGTTTTTT
TRBJ2-3 TRBV11-3 many TRBD2 CASSPGTSGRTGADTQYF TGTGCCAGCAGCCCCGGGACTAGCGGGAGAACGGGCGCAGATACGCAGTATTTT
TRBJ2-3 TRBV10-3 NA NA CAIKQGGTDTQYF TGTGCCATCAAACAGGGCGGCACAGATACGCAGTATTTT
TRBJ1-1 TRBV6-5 NA NA CASSYYLDGNTEAFF TGTGCCAGCAGTTACTATCTGGACGGGAACACTGAAGCTTTCTTT
TRBJ2-3 TRBV7-9 few TRBD2 CASSSERDYTDTQYF TGTGCCAGCAGCTCGGAACGGGACTACACAGATACGCAGTATTTT
TRBJ2-7 TRBV5-1 NA TRBD1 CASSPFGQGNYEQYF TGCGCCAGCAGCCCCTTTGGACAGGGTAACTACGAGCAGTACTTC
TRBJ2-6 TRBV27 many NA CASSFGPMLSGANVLTF TGTGCCAGCAGTTTTGGACCTATGCTCTCTGGGGCCAACGTCCTGACTTTC
TRBJ1-1 TRBV7-2 NA TRBD1 CASSIRRGQPTMNTEAFF TGTGCCAGCAGTATCAGAAGGGGACAGCCTACTATGAACACTGAAGCTTTCTTT
TRBJ1-4 TRBV12-5 many NA CASSRDTREKLFF TGTGCTAGTTCCCGGGACACCAGAGAAAAACTGTTTTTT
TRBJ2-1 TRBV14 many NA CASSQVTVDEQFF TGTGCCAGCAGCCAAGTGACAGTCGATGAGCAGTTCTTC
TRBJ1-5 TRBV27 NA NA CASSPEWSPGDQPQHF TGTGCCAGCAGCCCGGAGTGGTCCCCAGGGGACCAGCCCCAGCATTTT
TRBJ1-2 TRBV4-1 few NA CASSQAHGSPGYTF TGCGCCAGCAGCCAAGCACACGGTTCACCTGGCTACACCTTC
TRBJ1-4 TRBV5-6 NA NA CASSYGTDEKLFF TGTGCCAGCAGCTATGGAACCGATGAAAAACTGTTTTTT
TRBJ1-1 TRBV9 many NA CASSVGGGRTEAFF TGTGCCAGCAGCGTAGGTGGGGGACGGACTGAAGCTTTCTTT
TRBJ1-1 TRBV20-1 many NA CSARDVPGTEAFF TGCAGTGCTAGAGATGTTCCGGGCACTGAAGCTTTCTTT